What follows are 8 T cell receptor beta chains derived from one specimen sequenced in a study of blood T cell repertoires in COVID-19. Generated by immunoSEQ multiplex PCR, the TCRdb table keeps only in-frame clones and is missing some. The repertoire includes more than 100,000 clones, approximately 83% of them detected once, and 3.5% to 5.5% sits in the top ten. Source material: peripheral blood. These receptors came from a woman aged 70-85 years with acute or convalescent COVID-19.

The J gene is TRBJ1-1, the V gene TRBV6-2 or TRBV6-3, with 9 bases that match TRBD1. Germline CDR1 MNHEY, CDR2 SVGEGT. This CDR3 contains 14 residues. Trimming at V came to 4 bases and at J to 4 bases, leaving 4 bases not matched to a gene. The CDR3 is CASSWNRGPTEAFF. The DNA for the CDR3 is TGTGCCAGCAGTTGGAACAGGGGGCCCACTGAAGCTTTCTTT.

This clone was counted once. The chain links TRBV6-1 to TRBJ2-7; 7 bases map to TRBD1. This CDR3 region has 15 residues. V was pared by 1 base and J by 0 bases, with 3 bases of the junction left unmatched. Germline V CDR1 and CDR2: MNHNS, SASEGT. This CDR3 is CASSEVGTVSYEQYV. The CDR3 DNA reads TGTGCCAGCAGTGAAGTGGGGACAGTCTCCTACGAGCAGTACGTC.

J is TRBJ1-2 and V is TRBV19, with D possibly being TRBD1 (6 bases). The CDR3 length is 14 residues. Germline assignment: CDR1 LNHDA and CDR2 SQIVND (reference sequence). V lost 3 bases to trimming and J lost 4 bases, with 12 bases between them. DNA of the CDR3: TGTGCCAGTAGTATCTTCGGGACACCCTATGGCTACACCTTC. Translation gives CASSIFGTPYGYTF.

The chain links TRBV6-2 or TRBV6-3 to TRBJ1-2; D gene ambiguous. The V gene's germline CDR1 is MNHEY and CDR2 SVGEGT. CDR3 length: 16 amino acids. The V gene lost 4 bases and the J gene lost 6 bases, with 21 bases spanning the gap. CDR3 nucleotides: TGTGCCAGCAGTTCTATCCGCCCGGGAGAGAATGATGGCTACACCTTC. Translating it yields CASSSIRPGENDGYTF.

V is TRBV7-9 and J is TRBJ2-7; D ambiguous. The CDR3 loop spans 12 amino acids. The ends were cut back, 1 base at V and 1 base at J, with 2 bases in the middle. CDR1 is SEHNR and CDR2 is FQNEAQ in the germline V gene (reference sequence). This chain's CDR3 is CASSLVSYEQYF. CDR3 DNA: TGTGCCAGCAGCTTAGTATCCTACGAGCAGTACTTC.

The chain uses TRBV7-2 and TRBJ2-5, with 8 positions matching TRBD1. The ends lost 6 bases at V and 4 bases at J; junction bases unmatched: 7. This CDR3 region has 14 residues. Germline CDR1 reads SGHTA; CDR2 reads FQGNSA. As DNA, the CDR3 is TGTGCCAGCAGTGGGCAGGGGGCATCAGAGACCCAGTACTTC. This gives the protein CASSGQGASETQYF. Full variable domain (missing parts from reference TRBV7-2 and TRBJ2-5): GAGVSQSPSNKVTEKGKDVELRCDPISGHTALYWYRQSLGQGLEFLIYFQGNSAPDKSGLPSDRFSAERTGGSVSTLTIQRTQQEDSAVYLCASSGQGASETQYFGPGTRLLVL.

The chain combines TRBV12-3 or TRBV12-4 with TRBJ1-3; a weak D match, TRBD1 (5 bases). The CDR3 covers 13 residues. V was shortened by 6 bases and J by 6 bases, with 12 bases between the two germline ends. Written as DNA, the CDR3 is TGTGCCAGCAGATGGGACTTGGAAAACACCATATATTTT. Encoded protein: CASRWDLENTIYF.

The V call is TRBV6-5, the J call TRBJ2-1, with TRBD2 matching 7 bases. Germline loops: CDR1 MNHEY, CDR2 SVGAGI. With V trimmed by 11 bases and J by 7 bases, 14 bases remained unmatched. This CDR3 spans 14 amino acids. CDR3 sequence: CAAKPPWGGNEQFF. CDR3 coding DNA: TGTGCCGCTAAACCTCCCTGGGGGGGAAATGAGCAGTTCTTC.